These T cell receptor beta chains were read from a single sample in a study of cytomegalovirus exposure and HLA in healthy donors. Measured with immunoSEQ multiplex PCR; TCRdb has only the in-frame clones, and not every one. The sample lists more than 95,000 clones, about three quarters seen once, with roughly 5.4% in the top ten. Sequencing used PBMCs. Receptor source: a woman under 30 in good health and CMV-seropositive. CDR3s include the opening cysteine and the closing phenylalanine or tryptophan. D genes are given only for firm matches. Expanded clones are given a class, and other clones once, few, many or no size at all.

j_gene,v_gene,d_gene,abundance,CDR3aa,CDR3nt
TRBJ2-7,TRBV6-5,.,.,CASSKEFRVVHEQYF,TGTGCCAGCAGTAAGGAGTTCAGGGTAGTCCACGAGCAGTACTTC
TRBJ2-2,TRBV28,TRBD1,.,CASSFETGESSGELFF,TGTGCCAGCAGTTTTGAGACAGGGGAGTCCAGCGGGGAGCTGTTTTTT
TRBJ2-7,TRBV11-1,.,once,CASSFDWTYEQYF,TGTGCCAGCAGCTTTGACTGGACCTACGAGCAGTACTTC
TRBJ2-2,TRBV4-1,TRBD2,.,CASSHPRLAGGSNTGELFF,TGCGCCAGCAGCCACCCGCGACTAGCGGGAGGATCGAACACCGGGGAGCTGTTTTTT
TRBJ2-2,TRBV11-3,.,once,CASSLAEHLRVTLNTGELFF,TGTGCCAGCAGCTTAGCGGAGCATCTGAGGGTCACTCTAAACACCGGGGAGCTGTTTTTT
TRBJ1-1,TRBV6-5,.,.,CASRSTANTEAFF,TGTGCCAGCAGGTCGACAGCAAACACTGAAGCTTTCTTT
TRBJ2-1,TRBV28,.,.,CASRGSSYNEQFF,TGTGCCAGCAGGGGGAGCTCCTACAATGAGCAGTTCTTC
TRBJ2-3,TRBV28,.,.,CASSFYWNFDSGASTDTQYF,TGTGCCAGCAGTTTTTACTGGAACTTCGATAGCGGAGCTAGCACAGATACGCAGTATTTT
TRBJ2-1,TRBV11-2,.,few,CASSPGSLAVSYNEQFF,TGTGCCAGCAGCCCGGGGAGTCTAGCTGTCTCCTACAATGAGCAGTTCTTC
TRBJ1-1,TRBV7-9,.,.,CASSDTNTDEAFF,TGTGCCAGCAGCGATACCAATACAGACGAAGCTTTCTTT
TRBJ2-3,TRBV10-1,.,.,CASSDHSNADTQYF,TGCGCCAGCAGTGACCACTCCAATGCGGATACGCAGTATTTT
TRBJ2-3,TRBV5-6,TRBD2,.,CASSLELTSGHTDTQYF,TGTGCCAGCAGCTTGGAACTGACTAGCGGCCACACAGATACGCAGTATTTT
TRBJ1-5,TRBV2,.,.,CASSTGPASNQPQHF,TGTGCCAGCAGTACAGGGCCCGCCTCCAATCAGCCCCAGCATTTT
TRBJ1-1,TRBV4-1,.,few,CASSPFRGGGAFF,TGCGCCAGCAGCCCCTTCAGGGGCGGGGGAGCTTTCTTT
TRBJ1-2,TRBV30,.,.,CAWGDTSNYGYTF,TGTGCCTGGGGGGACACTTCTAACTATGGCTACACCTTC
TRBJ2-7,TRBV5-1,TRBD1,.,CASSLDLRQGREQYF,TGCGCCAGCAGCTTGGACTTAAGACAGGGTCGGGAGCAGTACTTC
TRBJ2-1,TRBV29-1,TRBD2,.,CSAPRDRGLAGENNEQFF,TGCAGCGCTCCCCGGGACAGAGGACTAGCGGGAGAGAACAATGAGCAGTTCTTC
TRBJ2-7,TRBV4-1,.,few,CASSQPGEQYF,TGCGCCAGCAGCCAACCGGGGGAGCAGTACTTC
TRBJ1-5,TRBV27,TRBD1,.,CASATGGYQPQHF,TGTGCCAGCGCGACAGGGGGCTATCAGCCCCAGCATTTT
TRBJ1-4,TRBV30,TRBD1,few,CAWRARGTGLNEKLFF,TGTGCCTGGAGGGCCCGCGGGACAGGACTTAATGAAAAACTGTTTTTT
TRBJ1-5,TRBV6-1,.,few,CASTHGQSNQPQHF,TGTGCCAGCACCCACGGACAGAGCAATCAGCCCCAGCATTTT
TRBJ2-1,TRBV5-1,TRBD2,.,CASSPGLLYNEQFF,TGCGCCAGCAGCCCGGGACTATTATACAATGAGCAGTTCTTC
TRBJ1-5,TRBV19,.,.,CASSVVREPQHF,TGTGCCAGTAGTGTTGTTCGGGAGCCCCAGCATTTT
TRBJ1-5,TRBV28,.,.,CASSYDRFNQPQHF,TGTGCCAGCAGCTACGACAGGTTCAATCAGCCCCAGCATTTT
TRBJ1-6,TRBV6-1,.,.,CASSEGVGAYNSPLHF,TGTGCCAGCAGTGAAGGGGTAGGGGCCTATAATTCACCCCTCCACTTT
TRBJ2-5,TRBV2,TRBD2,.,CASNEGTSGSWETQYF,TGTGCCAGCAATGAGGGGACTAGCGGGAGTTGGGAGACCCAGTACTTC
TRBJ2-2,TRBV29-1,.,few,CSVRQAPGELFF,TGCAGCGTCAGACAGGCGCCCGGGGAGCTGTTTTTT